This passage covers 28 T cell receptor beta chains from one sample sequenced in a study of graft-versus-host responses after intestinal transplantation. Only in-frame clones appear in the TCRdb table, and some are missing; sequencing was by immunoSEQ multiplex PCR. The table has under 100,000 clones, about 95% seen once. No antigens are known for them. Here the sequenced sample was unstimulated CD4+ T cells sorted from spleen or lymph node cells, taken before transplant. The receptors come from a human donor who was the organ donor for an intestinal transplant.

This chain links TRBV29-1 with TRBJ1-2, with D possibly TRBD1 on 6 matching bases. Germline lookup yields CDR1 SQVTM and CDR2 ANQGSEA. This CDR3 is 12 amino acids long. V lost 7 bases to trimming and J lost 4 bases, with 13 bases between them. CDR3 loop: CSGGDTSYGYTF. The CDR3 DNA reads TGCAGCGGAGGGGACACCTCCTATGGCTACACCTTC.

The rearrangement links TRBV18 to TRBJ1-5; D is possibly TRBD1 (5 bases). The CDR3 has 16 residues. V lost 2 bases and J 1 base, leaving 12 bases between the germline ends. CDR1 is KGHSH, CDR2 LQKENI, per germline. Here the CDR3 reads CASSPFGGGSNQPQHF. The CDR3 nucleotides read TGTGCCAGCTCACCATTCGGGGGAGGGAGCAATCAGCCCCAGCATTTT.

The chain joins TRBV7-3 to TRBJ1-3; D gene unclear. Trimming pared 0 bases from V and 0 bases from J, leaving 3 bases between. The CDR3 contains 14 residues. The germline V gene encodes CDR1 SGHTA and CDR2 FQGTGA. The CDR3 region has the DNA TGTGCCAGCAGCTTAACAAACTCTGGAAACACCATATATTTT. Translated: CASSLTNSGNTIYF. Variable domain in full (rest from reference TRBV7-3 and TRBJ1-3): GAGVSQTPSNKVTEKGKYVELRCDPISGHTALYWYRQSLGQGPEFLIYFQGTGAADDSGLPNDRFFAVRPEGSVSTLKIQRTERGDSAVYLCASSLTNSGNTIYFGEGSWLTVV.

The chain is built from TRBV4-1 and TRBJ2-3; 9 bases fit TRBD2. Germline values: CDR1 MGHRA, CDR2 YSYEKL. This CDR3 spans 16 amino acids. Trimming cost V 1 base and J 4 bases; bases outside gene matches: 6. Here the CDR3 reads CASSQASGGSSDTQYF. CDR3 DNA sequence: TGCGCCAGCAGCCAAGCCAGCGGGGGGTCGTCAGATACGCAGTATTTT.

The chain joins TRBV30 to TRBJ2-7; possibly TRBD2 for D (6 bases). The germline V gene encodes CDR1 GTSNPN and CDR2 SVGIG (reference sequence). V was clipped by 0 bases and J by 10 bases, with 13 bases between them. This CDR3 is built from 12 residues. For the CDR3, the DNA is TGTGCCTGGAGTGTGGTGGCGGGGCTCCAGTACTTC. Its translation: CAWSVVAGLQYF.

This chain uses TRBV5-1 with TRBJ1-2; 9 bases match TRBD1. Per the germline V gene, CDR1 is SGHRS and CDR2 is YFSETQ. Trimming removed 0 bases from V and 7 bases from J; junction bases left unmatched: 10. The CDR3 is 16 residues long. CDR3: CASSLETGGLGSGYTF. In DNA form, the CDR3 reads TGCGCCAGCAGCTTGGAGACAGGGGGTCTGGGTAGTGGCTACACCTTC.

CDR3 region: CASRRGSPYEQYF. The CDR3 DNA reads TGTGCCAGTCGGCGGGGGAGTCCCTACGAGCAGTACTTC. The chain couples TRBV2 to TRBJ2-7; 7 bases agree with TRBD2. The V gene's germline CDR1 is SNHLY and CDR2 FYNNEI. The J segment lost 2 bases and the V segment lost 9 bases, leaving 7 bases of the junction unmatched. This CDR3 region has 13 residues.

This chain joins TRBV18 and TRBJ1-5; D is unresolved. Trimming stripped 2 bases from V and 2 bases from J, with 10 bases between. The length of the CDR3 is 15 residues. The germline gives CDR1 KGHSH, CDR2 LQKENI. The CDR3 loop is CASSPGQFGNQPQHF. CDR3 coding DNA: TGTGCCAGCTCACCAGGGCAATTCGGCAATCAGCCCCAGCATTTT.

V is TRBV5-1 and J is TRBJ1-1; TRBD1 matches at 9 bases. Losses at the gene ends were 4 bases for V and 4 bases for J; bases not matched to a gene: 5. In germline, CDR1 is SGHRS, CDR2 YFSETQ. This CDR3 is 14 amino acids long. CDR3: CASSPTGGGTEAFF. The CDR3 coding sequence is TGCGCCAGCAGCCCTACAGGGGGCGGCACTGAAGCTTTCTTT.

The chain combines TRBV27 with TRBJ1-1, with D uncertain. This CDR3 contains 13 residues. Per germline, CDR1 MNHEY and CDR2 SMNVEV (reference sequence). V dropped 5 bases and J dropped 8 bases, with 15 bases sitting between them. CDR3 residues: CASSILAWGEAFF. DNA of the CDR3: TGTGCCAGCAGTATCCTGGCCTGGGGAGAAGCTTTCTTT.

CDR3 sequence (DNA): TGTGCCAGCAGCCAAGAGGCGGGACCGGGCTCACCCCTCCACTTT. This translates into CASSQEAGPGSPLHF. V usage is TRBV4-2 and J usage is TRBJ1-6, with D possibly being TRBD1 (5 bases). CDR3 length equals 15 residues. Per germline, CDR1 LGHNA and CDR2 YNFKEQ. V was trimmed by 0 bases and J by 10 bases, leaving 13 bases between them.

V usage is TRBV10-3 and J usage is TRBJ2-7; 7 bases match TRBD1. After removal of 2 bases from V and 0 bases from J, the junction contained 1 base not matched to a gene. Germline V CDR1 and CDR2: ENHRY, SYGVKD. CDR3 length: 14 amino acids. The CDR3 bases are TGTGCCATCAGTGAGGGGACAGCCTCCTACGAGCAGTACTTC. It specifies CAISEGTASYEQYF.

The chain links TRBV15 to TRBJ2-3, with D unclear. CDR1 is LNHNV and CDR2 is YYDKDF in the germline V gene (reference sequence). V shed 2 bases and J shed 11 bases, with 14 bases lying between them. The CDR3 extends over 13 amino acids. The CDR3 DNA follows: TGTGCCACCAGCAGACAAATAAGGATGGGGCAGTATTTT. Its protein product is CATSRQIRMGQYF.

The chain links TRBV7-9 to TRBJ1-6; no clear D. The CDR3 covers 15 residues. Germline CDR1 SEHNR, CDR2 FQNEAQ (reference sequence). Trimming removed 5 bases at V and 8 bases at J, with 16 bases between. In DNA form, the CDR3 reads TGTGCCAGCAGCCCCGCCGCTTATTTGGATTCACCCCTCCACTTT. This codes for CASSPAAYLDSPLHF. The whole variable domain, filled in from reference TRBV7-9 and TRBJ1-6, reads DTGVSQNPRHKITKRGQNVTFRCDPISEHNRLYWYRQTLGQGPEFLTYFQNEAQLEKSRLLSDRFSAERPKGSFSTLEIQRTEQGDSAMYLCASSPAAYLDSPLHFGNGTRLTVT.

This clone was detected only a few times. This chain connects TRBV6-1 to TRBJ2-7; D is possibly TRBD1 (6 bases). Germline lookup yields CDR1 MNHNS and CDR2 SASEGT. The V gene lost 6 bases and the J gene lost 2 bases, with 17 bases spanning the gap. The CDR3 sequence is 15 residues long. For the CDR3, the DNA is TGTGCCAGCAGCGATGGGACAAAACCTCCCTACGAGCAGTACTTC. Protein sequence: CASSDGTKPPYEQYF.

The V call is TRBV20-1, the J call TRBJ2-5; D uncertain. V was pared by 3 bases and J by 5 bases, with 4 bases between. Germline V lookup: CDR1 DFQATT, CDR2 SNEGSKA (reference sequence). The CDR3 is made up of 10 amino acids. CDR3 region: CSARLETQYF. The CDR3 DNA sequence: TGCAGTGCTAGGTTGGAGACCCAGTACTTC.

The chain has TRBV11-3 and TRBJ1-2, with D perhaps matching TRBD1 (5 bases). Germline lookup yields CDR1 SGHNT and CDR2 YENEEA. Deletions cut 5 bases from V and 6 bases from J, with 13 bases between. The CDR3 is 13 amino acids. The CDR3, as DNA: TGTGCCAGCAGCCCACGGACAACGGATGGCTACACCTTC. It yields the protein CASSPRTTDGYTF.

The rearrangement links TRBV7-8 to TRBJ1-5; D is perhaps TRBD1 (6 bases). Trimming took off 5 bases at V and 11 bases at J, with 16 bases between the two ends. The CDR3 covers 13 residues. Germline V lookup: CDR1 SGHVS, CDR2 FQNEAQ. The CDR3 loop reads CASSMTGQRSQHF. The CDR3 DNA reads TGTGCCAGCAGCATGACAGGTCAAAGGTCCCAGCATTTT.

This sequence joins TRBV6-6 and TRBJ1-3, with D perhaps matching TRBD1 (5 bases). Germline CDR1 and CDR2: MNHNY and SVGAGI (reference sequence). The ends were cut back, 4 bases at V and 0 bases at J, with 10 bases in the middle. The CDR3 consists of 15 residues. CDR3 loop: CASSSRQRSGNTIYF. The DNA of the CDR3 is TGTGCCAGCAGTTCCAGACAGCGCTCTGGAAACACCATATATTTT.

The chain couples TRBV18 to TRBJ1-2; TRBD1 might be the D (6 bases). The germline V and J ends were trimmed by 6 bases and 6 bases, with 23 bases remaining between them. CDR1 is KGHSH and CDR2 is LQKENI in the germline V gene. This CDR3 spans 16 amino acids. CDR3 loop: CASSHGMEQGINGYTF. CDR3 coding DNA: TGTGCCAGCTCTCACGGGATGGAACAGGGAATTAATGGCTACACCTTC. The variable domain in full, with the rest retrieved from reference TRBV18 and TRBJ1-2, is NAGVMQNPRHLVRRRGQEARLRCSPMKGHSHVYWYRQLPEEGLKFMVYLQKENIIDESGMPKERFSAEFPKEGPSILRIQQVVRGDSAAYFCASSHGMEQGINGYTFGSGTRLTVV.

V usage is TRBV14 and J usage is TRBJ2-3, with 7 bases identical to TRBD2. The length of the CDR3 is 15 residues. The ends lost 4 bases at V and 6 bases at J; junction bases unmatched: 10. From germline, CDR1 is SGHDN and CDR2 FVKESK. The CDR3 spells CASSLRLAGFDTQYF. CDR3 nucleotides: TGTGCCAGCAGCCTACGACTAGCAGGCTTTGATACGCAGTATTTT.

A note on this clone: This sample also contains other DNA sequences that code for the same CDR3. This chain joins TRBV5-1 and TRBJ1-1; unclear D gene. This CDR3 has 14 amino acids. Germline V gene lookup returns CDR1 SGHRS and CDR2 YFSETQ. Trimming took off 1 base at V and 2 bases at J, with 9 bases between the two ends. The CDR3 DNA follows: TGCGCCAGCAGCTTGTCAGCCTCCAACACTGAAGCTTTCTTT. This encodes CASSLSASNTEAFF.

This rearrangement joins TRBV5-1 to TRBJ1-2; D possibly corresponds to TRBD1 (6 bases). The V gene's germline CDR1 is SGHRS and CDR2 YFSETQ. The CDR3 has 14 residues. V was clipped by 7 bases and J by 0 bases, with 13 bases between them. CDR3 DNA: TGCGCCAGCCTCCAGGGGCGGGCTAACTATGGCTACACCTTC. As protein: CASLQGRANYGYTF. Full variable domain (outside the CDR3, taken from reference TRBV5-1 and TRBJ1-2): KAGVTQTPRYLIKTRGQQVTLSCSPISGHRSVSWYQQTPGQGLQFLFEYFSETQRNKGNFPGRFSGRQFSNSRSEMNVSTLELGDSALYLCASLQGRANYGYTFGSGTRLTVV.

The chain couples TRBV30 to TRBJ2-7, with 11 bases lining up with TRBD2. The CDR3 sequence is 14 residues long. Losses at the gene ends were 3 bases for V and 6 bases for J; bases not matched to a gene: 7. From germline, CDR1 is GTSNPN and CDR2 SVGIG (reference sequence). The CDR3 reads CAWRLAGGPLEQYF. CDR3 DNA sequence: TGTGCCTGGAGATTAGCGGGGGGGCCACTCGAGCAGTACTTC.

V gene TRBV5-1 combines with J gene TRBJ2-5; 8 bases line up with TRBD1. Per germline, CDR1 SGHRS and CDR2 YFSETQ. The CDR3 is made up of 13 amino acids. J was trimmed by 5 bases and V by 3 bases; bases with no gene match: 3. CDR3 residues: CASSWGQEETQYF. In nucleotides, the CDR3 is TGCGCCAGCAGCTGGGGACAGGAGGAGACCCAGTACTTC.

The chain has TRBV6-5 and TRBJ1-4; TRBD1 is a possible D gene (6 bases). The V and J ends lost 4 bases and 14 bases respectively, with 14 bases between them. This CDR3 is built from 12 residues. The germline V gene encodes CDR1 MNHEY and CDR2 SVGAGI. The CDR3 coding sequence is TGTGCCAGCAGTTTCCAAGGGGGGACGCTGTTTTTT. Translated, it gives CASSFQGGTLFF.

This chain uses TRBV27 with TRBJ2-7, with D uncertain. V lost 4 bases, J lost 2 bases, and 9 bases lay in between. The germline CDR1 and CDR2 sequences are MNHEY and SMNVEV (reference sequence). The CDR3 totals 13 residues. CDR3 protein: CASSSTRAYEQYF. In DNA, the CDR3 is TGTGCCAGCAGTTCCACACGGGCCTACGAGCAGTACTTC.

The chain has TRBV7-3 and TRBJ1-1; D gene unclear. The CDR3 consists of 15 residues. Per germline, CDR1 SGHTA and CDR2 FQGTGA. The V and J ends lost 2 bases and 8 bases respectively, with 18 bases between them. The DNA for the CDR3 is TGTGCCAGCAGCTTAGCGGACTCACAGTTTCTCGAAGCTTTCTTT. As protein: CASSLADSQFLEAFF.